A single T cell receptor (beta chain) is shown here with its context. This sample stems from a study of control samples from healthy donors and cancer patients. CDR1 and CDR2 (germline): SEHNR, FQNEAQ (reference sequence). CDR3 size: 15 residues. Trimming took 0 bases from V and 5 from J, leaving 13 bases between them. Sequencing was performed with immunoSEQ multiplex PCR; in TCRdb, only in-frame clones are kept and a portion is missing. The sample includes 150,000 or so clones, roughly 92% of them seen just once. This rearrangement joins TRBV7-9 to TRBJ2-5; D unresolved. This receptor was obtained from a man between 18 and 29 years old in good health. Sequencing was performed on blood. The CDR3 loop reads CASSLAAPRLETQYF. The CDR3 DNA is TGTGCCAGCAGCTTAGCGGCGCCCAGGCTGGAGACCCAGTACTTC.